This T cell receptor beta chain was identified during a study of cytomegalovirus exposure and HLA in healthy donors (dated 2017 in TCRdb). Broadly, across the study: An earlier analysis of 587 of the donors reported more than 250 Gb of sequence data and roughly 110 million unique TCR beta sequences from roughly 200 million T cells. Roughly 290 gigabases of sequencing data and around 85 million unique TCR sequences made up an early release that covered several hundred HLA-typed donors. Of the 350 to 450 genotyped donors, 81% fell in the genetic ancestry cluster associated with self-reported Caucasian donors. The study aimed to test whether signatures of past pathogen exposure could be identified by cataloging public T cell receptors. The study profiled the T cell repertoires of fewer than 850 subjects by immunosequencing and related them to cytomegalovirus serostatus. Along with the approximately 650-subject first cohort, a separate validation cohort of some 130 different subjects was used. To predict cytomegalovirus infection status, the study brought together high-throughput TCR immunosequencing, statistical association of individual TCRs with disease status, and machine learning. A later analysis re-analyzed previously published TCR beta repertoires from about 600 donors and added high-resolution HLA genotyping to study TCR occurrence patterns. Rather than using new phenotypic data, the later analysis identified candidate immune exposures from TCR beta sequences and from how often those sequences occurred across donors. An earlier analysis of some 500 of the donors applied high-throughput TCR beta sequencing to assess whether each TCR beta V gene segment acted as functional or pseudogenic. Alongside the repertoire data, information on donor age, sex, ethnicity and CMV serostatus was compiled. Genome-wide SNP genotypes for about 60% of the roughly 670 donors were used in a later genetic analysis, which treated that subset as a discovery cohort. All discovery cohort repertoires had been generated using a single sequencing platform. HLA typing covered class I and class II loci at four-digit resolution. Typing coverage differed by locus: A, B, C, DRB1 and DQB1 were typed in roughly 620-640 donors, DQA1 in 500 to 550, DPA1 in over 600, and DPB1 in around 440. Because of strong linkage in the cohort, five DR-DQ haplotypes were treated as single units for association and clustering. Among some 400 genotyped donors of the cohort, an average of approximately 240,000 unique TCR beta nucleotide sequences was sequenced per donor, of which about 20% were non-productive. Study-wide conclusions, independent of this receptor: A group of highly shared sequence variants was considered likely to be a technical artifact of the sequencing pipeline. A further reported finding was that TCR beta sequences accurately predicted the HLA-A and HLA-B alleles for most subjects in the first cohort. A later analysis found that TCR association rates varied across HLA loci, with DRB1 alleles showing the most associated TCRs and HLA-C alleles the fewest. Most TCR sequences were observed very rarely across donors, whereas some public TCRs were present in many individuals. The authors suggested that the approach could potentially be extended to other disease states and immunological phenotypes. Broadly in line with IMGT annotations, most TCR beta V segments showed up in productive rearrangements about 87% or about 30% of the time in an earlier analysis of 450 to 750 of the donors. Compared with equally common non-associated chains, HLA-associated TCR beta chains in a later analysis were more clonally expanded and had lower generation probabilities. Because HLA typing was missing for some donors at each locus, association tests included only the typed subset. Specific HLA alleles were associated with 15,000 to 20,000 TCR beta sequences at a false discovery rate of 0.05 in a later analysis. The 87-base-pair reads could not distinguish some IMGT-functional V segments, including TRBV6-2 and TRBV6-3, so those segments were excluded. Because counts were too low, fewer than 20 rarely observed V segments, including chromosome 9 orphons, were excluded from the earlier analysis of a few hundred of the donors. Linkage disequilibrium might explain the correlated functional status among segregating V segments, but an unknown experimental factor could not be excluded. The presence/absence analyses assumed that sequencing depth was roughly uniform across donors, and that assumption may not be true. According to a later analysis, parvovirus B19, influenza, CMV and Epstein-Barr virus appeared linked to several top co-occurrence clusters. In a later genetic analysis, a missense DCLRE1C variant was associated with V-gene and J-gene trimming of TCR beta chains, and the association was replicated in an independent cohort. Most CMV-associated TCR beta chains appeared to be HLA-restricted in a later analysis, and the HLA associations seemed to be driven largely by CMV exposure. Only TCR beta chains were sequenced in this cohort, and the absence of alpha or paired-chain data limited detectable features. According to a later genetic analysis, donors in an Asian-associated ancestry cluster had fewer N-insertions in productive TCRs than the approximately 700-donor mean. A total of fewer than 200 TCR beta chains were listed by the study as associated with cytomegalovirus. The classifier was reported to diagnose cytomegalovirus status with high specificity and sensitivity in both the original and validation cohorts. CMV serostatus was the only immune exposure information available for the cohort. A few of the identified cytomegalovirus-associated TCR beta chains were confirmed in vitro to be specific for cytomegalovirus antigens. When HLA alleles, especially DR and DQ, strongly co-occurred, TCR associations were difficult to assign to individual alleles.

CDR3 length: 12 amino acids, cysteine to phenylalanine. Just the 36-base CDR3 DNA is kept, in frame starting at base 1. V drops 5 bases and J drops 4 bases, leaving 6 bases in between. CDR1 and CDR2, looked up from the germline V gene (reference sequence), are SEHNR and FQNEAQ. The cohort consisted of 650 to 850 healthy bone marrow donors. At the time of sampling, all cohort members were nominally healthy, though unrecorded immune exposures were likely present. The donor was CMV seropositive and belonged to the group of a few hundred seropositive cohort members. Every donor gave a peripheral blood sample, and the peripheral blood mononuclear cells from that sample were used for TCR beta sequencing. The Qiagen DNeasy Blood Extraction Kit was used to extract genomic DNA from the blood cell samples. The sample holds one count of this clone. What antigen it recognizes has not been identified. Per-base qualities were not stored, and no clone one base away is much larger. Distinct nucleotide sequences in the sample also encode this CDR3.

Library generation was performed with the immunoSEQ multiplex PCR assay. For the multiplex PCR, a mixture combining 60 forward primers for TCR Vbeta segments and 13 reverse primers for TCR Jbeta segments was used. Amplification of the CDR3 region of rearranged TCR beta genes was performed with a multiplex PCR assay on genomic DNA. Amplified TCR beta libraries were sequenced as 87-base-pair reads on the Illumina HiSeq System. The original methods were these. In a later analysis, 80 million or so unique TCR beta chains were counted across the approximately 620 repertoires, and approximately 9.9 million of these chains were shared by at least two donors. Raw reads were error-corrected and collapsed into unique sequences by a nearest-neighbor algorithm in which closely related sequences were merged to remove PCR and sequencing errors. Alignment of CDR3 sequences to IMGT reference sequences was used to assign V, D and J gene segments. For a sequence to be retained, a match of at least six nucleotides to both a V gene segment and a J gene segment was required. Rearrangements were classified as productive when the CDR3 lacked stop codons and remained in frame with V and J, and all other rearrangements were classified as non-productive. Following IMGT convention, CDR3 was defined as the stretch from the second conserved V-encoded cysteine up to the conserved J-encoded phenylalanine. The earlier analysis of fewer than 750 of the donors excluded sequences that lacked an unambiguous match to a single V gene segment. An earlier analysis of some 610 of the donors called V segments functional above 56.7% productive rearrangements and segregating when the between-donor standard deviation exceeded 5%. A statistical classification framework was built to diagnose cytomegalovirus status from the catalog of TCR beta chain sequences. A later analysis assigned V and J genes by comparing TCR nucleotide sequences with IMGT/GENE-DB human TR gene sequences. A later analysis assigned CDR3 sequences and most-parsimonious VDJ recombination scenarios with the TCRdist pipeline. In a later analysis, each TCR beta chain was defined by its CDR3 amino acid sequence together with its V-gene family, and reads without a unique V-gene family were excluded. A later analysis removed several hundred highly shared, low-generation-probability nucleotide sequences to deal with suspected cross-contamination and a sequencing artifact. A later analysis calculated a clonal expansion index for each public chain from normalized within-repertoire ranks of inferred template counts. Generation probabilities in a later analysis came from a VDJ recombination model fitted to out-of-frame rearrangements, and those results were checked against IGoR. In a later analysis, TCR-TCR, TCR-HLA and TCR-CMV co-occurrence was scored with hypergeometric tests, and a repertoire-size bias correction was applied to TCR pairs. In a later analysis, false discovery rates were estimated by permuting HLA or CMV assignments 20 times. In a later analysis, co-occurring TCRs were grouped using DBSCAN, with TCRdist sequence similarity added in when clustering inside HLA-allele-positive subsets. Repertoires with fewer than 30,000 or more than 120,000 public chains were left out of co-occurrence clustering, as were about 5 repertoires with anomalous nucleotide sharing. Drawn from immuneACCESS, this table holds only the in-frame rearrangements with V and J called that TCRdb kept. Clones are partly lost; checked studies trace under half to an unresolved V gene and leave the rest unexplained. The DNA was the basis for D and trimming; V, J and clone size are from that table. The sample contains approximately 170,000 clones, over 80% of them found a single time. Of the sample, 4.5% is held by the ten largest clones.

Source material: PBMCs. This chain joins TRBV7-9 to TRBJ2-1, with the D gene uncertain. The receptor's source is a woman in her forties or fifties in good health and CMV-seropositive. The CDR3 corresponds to CASSPLYNEQFF. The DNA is TGTGCCAGCAGCCCCCTTTACAATGAGCAGTTCTTC.